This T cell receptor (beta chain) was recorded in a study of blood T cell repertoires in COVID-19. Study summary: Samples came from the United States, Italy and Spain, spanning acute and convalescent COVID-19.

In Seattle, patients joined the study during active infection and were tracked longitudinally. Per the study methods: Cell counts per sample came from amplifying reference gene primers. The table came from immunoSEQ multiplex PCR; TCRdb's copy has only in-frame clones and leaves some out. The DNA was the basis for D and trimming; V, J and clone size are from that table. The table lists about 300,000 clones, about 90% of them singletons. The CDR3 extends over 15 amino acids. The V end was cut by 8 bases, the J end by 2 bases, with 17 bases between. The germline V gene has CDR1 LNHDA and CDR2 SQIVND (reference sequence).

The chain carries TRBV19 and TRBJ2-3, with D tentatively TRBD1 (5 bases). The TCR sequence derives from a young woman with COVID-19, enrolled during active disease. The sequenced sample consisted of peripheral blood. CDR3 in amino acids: CASSIRQSHTDTQYF. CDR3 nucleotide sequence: TGTGCCAGTTCCATAAGACAGAGTCACACAGATACGCAGTATTTT.